The 27 T cell receptor beta chains below were found in one sample sequenced in a study of cytomegalovirus exposure and HLA in healthy donors. PCR was performed using 60 Vbeta and 13 Jbeta primers. Repertoires were generated with immunoSEQ multiplex PCR, while TCRdb's copy carries only in-frame clones and drops some. The sample contains 150,000 to 200,000 clones, approximately 82% of which appear only once. Sequenced: PBMCs. Receptor source: a young man in good health and CMV-seropositive.

The chain uses TRBV7-3 and TRBJ2-2, with no clear D. The V end lost 2 bases, the J end lost 1 base, and 5 bases lay between the germline ends. Germline CDR1 SGHTA, CDR2 FQGTGA. The CDR3 totals 14 residues. CDR3 nucleotide sequence: TGTGCCAGCAGCTTAGCACAGAACACCGGGGAGCTGTTTTTT. This codes for CASSLAQNTGELFF.

As DNA, the CDR3 is TGTGCCAGCAGCCTTACGGACAGTGGGCGACAGCCCCAGCATTTT. Its translation is CASSLTDSGRQPQHF. The chain recombines TRBV7-8 with TRBJ1-5; possibly TRBD1 for D (6 bases). The CDR3 totals 15 residues. V was cut by 5 bases and J by 7 bases, with 18 bases left in between. Germline values: CDR1 SGHVS, CDR2 FQNEAQ.

This chain uses TRBV28 with TRBJ1-6; perhaps TRBD1 as D (6 bases). The CDR3 extends over 15 amino acids. Germline CDR1 MDHEN, CDR2 SYDVKM. Trimming stripped 5 bases from V and 7 bases from J, with 15 bases between. CDR3 sequence: CASSKPQGPNSPLHF. The CDR3 DNA is TGTGCCAGCAGTAAACCACAGGGACCCAATTCACCCCTCCACTTT.

This sequence joins TRBV7-2 and TRBJ2-3, with 9 bases fitting TRBD2. CDR1 is SGHTA and CDR2 is FQGNSA in the germline V gene. Trimming took 5 bases from V and 0 from J; bases not matched to a gene: 6. This CDR3 region has 16 residues. The CDR3 is CASSPGTSRSTDTQYF. Here the CDR3 DNA reads TGTGCCAGCAGCCCGGGGACTAGCAGAAGCACAGATACGCAGTATTTT.

In this sample, this clone turned up once. The rearrangement links TRBV14 to TRBJ2-2; possible D gene TRBD2, 6 bases. Germline CDR1 reads SGHDN; CDR2 reads FVKESK. Trimming took off 4 bases at V and 1 base at J, with 16 bases between the two ends. There are 17 residues in the CDR3. Here the CDR3 DNA reads TGTGCCAGCAGCCTCCTAGGAGGGATTAAGAACACCGGGGAGCTGTTTTTT. Translating gives CASSLLGGIKNTGELFF. Full variable domain (remainder filled in from reference TRBV14 and TRBJ2-2): EAGVTQFPSHSVIEKGQTVTLRCDPISGHDNLYWYRRVMGKEIKFLLHFVKESKQDESGMPNNRFLAERTGGTYSTLKVQPAELEDSGVYFCASSLLGGIKNTGELFFGEGSRLTVL.

The CDR3 spells CATRQGNRGNQETQYF. In nucleotides, the CDR3 is TGTGCCACCAGGCAGGGCAACAGGGGGAACCAAGAGACCCAGTACTTC. This chain joins TRBV15 and TRBJ2-5; 8 bases are shared with TRBD1. Germline CDR1 LNHNV, CDR2 YYDKDF (reference sequence). V lost 6 bases and J lost 0; bases outside the gene matches: 9. The CDR3 totals 16 residues.

V usage is TRBV4-1 and J usage is TRBJ1-2; unclear D gene. V was trimmed by 1 base and J by 4 bases, leaving 7 bases between them. Germline V gene data show CDR1 as MGHRA and CDR2 as YSYEKL. The length of the CDR3 is 13 residues. The CDR3 region is CASSQGQSYGYTF. CDR3 nucleotides: TGCGCCAGCAGCCAAGGGCAAAGCTATGGCTACACCTTC.

The chain recombines TRBV28 with TRBJ1-5, with a possible D match to TRBD1 (6 bases). Germline V gene sequence: CDR1 MDHEN, CDR2 SYDVKM. The CDR3 sequence is 17 residues long. V dropped 6 bases and J dropped 3 bases, with 21 bases sitting between them. The CDR3 reads CASSFFHDRSSNQPQHF. The CDR3 DNA sequence: TGTGCCAGCAGCTTTTTTCACGACAGGAGCTCCAATCAGCCCCAGCATTTT.

As regards this clone: Other DNA variants within this sample encode the same CDR3. The chain joins TRBV9 to TRBJ2-5; D remains ambiguous. The V and J ends lost 0 bases and 5 bases respectively, with 5 bases between them. The CDR3 is 12 residues long. Per germline, CDR1 SGDLS and CDR2 YYNGEE. The chain's CDR3 is CASSVATETQYF. Written as DNA, the CDR3 is TGTGCCAGCAGCGTAGCTACTGAGACCCAGTACTTC.

The rearrangement joins TRBV28 to TRBJ2-2; D gene ambiguous. The CDR3 consists of 12 residues. Looked up from germline, CDR1 is MDHEN and CDR2 is SYDVKM. V lost 10 bases and J 8 bases, leaving 14 bases between the germline ends. This CDR3 is CATYLRKGELFF. Written as DNA, the CDR3 is TGTGCCACGTATTTGAGGAAGGGGGAGCTGTTTTTT.

The genes are TRBV7-2 and TRBJ2-6, with TRBD2 identical over 13 bases. CDR1 is SGHTA, CDR2 FQGNSA, per germline. The V gene end was trimmed by 5 bases and the J gene end by 0 bases; junction bases not matched to a gene: 7. This CDR3 is built from 19 residues. CDR3: CASSPTGLAGYSGANVLTF. DNA of the CDR3: TGTGCCAGCAGCCCAACGGGACTAGCGGGATACTCTGGGGCCAACGTCCTGACTTTC.

The sample holds one count of this clone. The chain carries TRBV18 and TRBJ1-1; a weak D match, TRBD1 (6 bases). The CDR3 runs 14 residues. Trimming stripped 5 bases from V and 1 base from J, with 11 bases between. Per the germline V gene, CDR1 is KGHSH and CDR2 is LQKENI. The CDR3 sequence: CASSIGQRNTEAFF. The CDR3 region has the DNA TGTGCCAGCTCAATTGGACAGAGGAACACTGAAGCTTTCTTT.

This clone was observed a handful of times. The gene calls are TRBV7-2 and TRBJ1-4; 9 bases map to TRBD1. This CDR3 is 15 amino acids long. Trimming cost V 5 bases and J 7 bases; bases outside gene matches: 8. Per germline, CDR1 SGHTA and CDR2 FQGNSA. Written as DNA, the CDR3 is TGTGCCAGCAGCCCAGGGGGGACAGGGCGTGAAAAACTGTTTTTT. Translated: CASSPGGTGREKLFF.

The chain couples TRBV5-1 to TRBJ2-5; D possibly corresponds to TRBD2 (7 bases). The DNA matches TRBJ2-7 better at its end, which makes the J call doubtful. CDR1 SGHRS and CDR2 YFSETQ come from the germline V gene. This CDR3 has 16 amino acids. The CDR3 region is CASSPRGAGEDYEQYF. DNA of the CDR3: TGCGCCAGCAGCCCCCGGGGGGCGGGAGAGGACTACGAGCAGTACTTC.

This clone appeared a few times. The rearrangement joins TRBV7-3 to TRBJ2-6, with D maybe TRBD1 (5 bases). V was shortened by 5 bases and J by 0 bases, with 8 bases between the two germline ends. This CDR3 has 15 residues. Germline V gene lookup returns CDR1 SGHTA and CDR2 FQGTGA. CDR3 nucleotides: TGTGCCAGCAGCGGGCAGGGCTCTGGGGCCAACGTCCTGACTTTC. This sequence encodes CASSGQGSGANVLTF.

The chain links TRBV12-5 to TRBJ2-3; TRBD2 agrees at 10 bases. Germline trimming cut 6 bases from V and 6 bases from J; bases unmatched to any gene: 6. Germline lookup yields CDR1 LGHNT and CDR2 FRNRAP. CDR3 length: 14 amino acids. CDR3 DNA: TGTGCTAGTGGAATGAGCGGGAGGGTGGATACGCAGTATTTT. Amino acid sequence: CASGMSGRVDTQYF.

The chain has TRBV18 and TRBJ2-2; 11 bases align to TRBD2. V lost 5 bases and J lost 4; bases outside the gene matches: 6. This CDR3 contains 16 residues. Germline V gives CDR1 KGHSH, CDR2 LQKENI. The CDR3 sequence: CASSAGLAEFTGELFF. The DNA for the CDR3 is TGTGCCAGCTCAGCGGGACTAGCGGAGTTCACCGGGGAGCTGTTTTTT.

The chain joins TRBV14 to TRBJ2-1; 10 positions agree with TRBD2. The CDR3 spans 15 residues. With 3 bases clipped from V and 4 bases from J, the junction kept 3 bases outside the gene matches. CDR1 is SGHDN and CDR2 is FVKESK in the germline V gene. The CDR3 spells CASSHTSGAYNEQFF. In nucleotides, the CDR3 is TGTGCCAGCAGCCATACTAGCGGGGCTTACAATGAGCAGTTCTTC.

The chain carries TRBV15 and TRBJ2-7; the match to TRBD1 covers 7 bases. Losses at the gene ends were 2 bases for V and 0 bases for J; bases not matched to a gene: 7. CDR1 is LNHNV, CDR2 YYDKDF, per germline (reference sequence). This CDR3 has 16 residues. The CDR3 DNA reads as TGTGCCACCAGCAGAAGCCGGGACAGCAGCTCCTACGAGCAGTACTTC. This encodes CATSRSRDSSSYEQYF. Combining the CDR3 with reference TRBV15 and TRBJ2-7 gives the whole variable domain DAMVIQNPRYQVTQFGKPVTLSCSQTLNHNVMYWYQQKSSQAPKLLFHYYDKDFNNEADTPDNFQSRRPNTSFCFLDIRSPGLGDTAMYLCATSRSRDSSSYEQYFGPGTRLTVT.

The chain couples TRBV18 to TRBJ2-7; 7 nucleotides line up with TRBD2. CDR3 length: 14 amino acids. The V segment lost 2 bases and the J segment 4 bases; nucleotides outside the gene matches: 5. Germline lookup yields CDR1 KGHSH and CDR2 LQKENI. CDR3 sequence (DNA): TGTGCCAGCTCACCAAGCGGGGCAAATTACGAGCAGTACTTC. This codes for CASSPSGANYEQYF.

This chain joins TRBV30 and TRBJ2-5; 8 positions match TRBD1. The tail of the sequence fits TRBJ2-7 better, so the J call may be wrong. Germline lookup yields CDR1 GTSNPN and CDR2 SVGIG (reference sequence). The CDR3 loop spans 12 amino acids. The CDR3 sequence is CAWRTGVYEQYF. The CDR3 DNA is TGTGCCTGGAGGACAGGGGTATACGAGCAGTACTTC.

The chain uses TRBV5-8 and TRBJ1-1, with 7 nucleotides matching TRBD1. V shed 2 bases, J shed 2 bases, and the junction held 3 bases outside the gene matches. This CDR3 contains 14 residues. Germline V lookup: CDR1 SGHTS, CDR2 YDEGEE. The CDR3 DNA sequence: TGTGCCAGCAGCTTAAACAGGGGTAACACTGAAGCTTTCTTT. Translation gives CASSLNRGNTEAFF.

The V call is TRBV27, the J call TRBJ1-2; D remains unclear. Germline V gene data show CDR1 as MNHEY and CDR2 as SMNVEV (reference sequence). V gave up 0 bases and J gave up 2 bases, with 13 bases separating them. The CDR3 has 16 amino acids. As DNA, the CDR3 is TGTGCCAGCAGTTTATCCCGGAGCGGGCGAAACTATGGCTACACCTTC. The encoded protein is CASSLSRSGRNYGYTF.

The chain combines TRBV7-6 with TRBJ2-7; a weak D match, TRBD2 (5 bases). This CDR3 is 14 amino acids long. Germline assignment: CDR1 SGHVS and CDR2 FNYEAQ. Trimming cost V 5 bases and J 6 bases, with 17 bases left between them. The CDR3 sequence is CASSPEVSGSEQYF. CDR3 sequence (DNA): TGTGCCAGCAGCCCGGAGGTCTCGGGATCCGAGCAGTACTTC.

The CDR3 spells CASYVRAVTDTQYF. CDR3 DNA sequence: TGTGCCAGTTACGTGAGGGCAGTTACAGATACGCAGTATTTT. The genes are TRBV2 and TRBJ2-3, with D possibly being TRBD2 (5 bases). The CDR3 totals 14 residues. The germline V gene has CDR1 SNHLY and CDR2 FYNNEI. Trimming pared 9 bases from V and 3 bases from J, leaving 16 bases between.

This rearrangement joins TRBV30 to TRBJ1-6, with TRBD1 identical over 10 bases. Germline V gives CDR1 GTSNPN, CDR2 SVGIG (reference sequence). V dropped 2 bases and J dropped 3; count of bases not matched to a gene: 7. CDR3 length equals 17 residues. The DNA for the CDR3 is TGTGCCTGGAGTTGGGGGGGACAGGGGAACTATAATTCACCCCTCCACTTT. It encodes CAWSWGGQGNYNSPLHF.

The chain links TRBV7-9 to TRBJ2-1; 11 nucleotides agree with TRBD2. V gave up 8 bases and J gave up 14 bases; unmatched junction bases: 11. Germline V CDR1 and CDR2: SEHNR, FQNEAQ (reference sequence). CDR3 length: 13 residues. The CDR3 here is CASRSGLAAREFF. DNA for the CDR3: TGTGCCAGCCGATCGGGACTAGCGGCCAGGGAGTTCTTC.